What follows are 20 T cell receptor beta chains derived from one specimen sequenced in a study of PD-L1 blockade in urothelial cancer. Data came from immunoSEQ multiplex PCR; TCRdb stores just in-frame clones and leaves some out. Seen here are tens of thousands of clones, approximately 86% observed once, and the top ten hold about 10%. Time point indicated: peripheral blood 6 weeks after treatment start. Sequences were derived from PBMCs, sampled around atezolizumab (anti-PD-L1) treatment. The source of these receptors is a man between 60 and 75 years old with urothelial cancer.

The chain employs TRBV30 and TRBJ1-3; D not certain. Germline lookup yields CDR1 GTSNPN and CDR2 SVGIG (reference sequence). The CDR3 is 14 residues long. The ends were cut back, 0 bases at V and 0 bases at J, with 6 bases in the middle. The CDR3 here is CAWSVRSSGNTIYF. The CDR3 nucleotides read TGTGCCTGGAGTGTACGGTCCTCTGGAAACACCATATATTTT.

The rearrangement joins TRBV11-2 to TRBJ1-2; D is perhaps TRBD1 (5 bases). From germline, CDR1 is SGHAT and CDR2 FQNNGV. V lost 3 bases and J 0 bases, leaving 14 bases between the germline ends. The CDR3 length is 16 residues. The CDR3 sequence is CASSLRGGRTNYGYTF. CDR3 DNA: TGTGCCAGCAGCTTGAGGGGAGGCAGAACTAACTATGGCTACACCTTC. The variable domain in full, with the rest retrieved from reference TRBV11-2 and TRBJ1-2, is EAGVAQSPRYKIIEKRQSVAFWCNPISGHATLYWYQQILGQGPKLLIQFQNNGVVDDSQLPKDRFSAERLKGVDSTLKIQPAKLEDSAVYLCASSLRGGRTNYGYTFGSGTRLTVV.

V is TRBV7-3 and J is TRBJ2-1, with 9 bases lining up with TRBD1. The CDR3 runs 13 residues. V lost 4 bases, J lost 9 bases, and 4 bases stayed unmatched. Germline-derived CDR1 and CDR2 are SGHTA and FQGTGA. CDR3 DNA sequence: TGTGCCAGCAGCTCGGGACAGGGTAGTGAGCAGTTCTTC. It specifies CASSSGQGSEQFF.

CDR3 nucleotides: TGTGCCAGCAGCTCCACCGGGACAGGGGGCTATTGGGAGACCCAGTACTTC. Amino acid sequence: CASSSTGTGGYWETQYF. This chain connects TRBV7-8 to TRBJ2-5, with 12 bases aligning to TRBD1. The CDR3 is 17 residues long. Germline loops: CDR1 SGHVS, CDR2 FQNEAQ. V lost 4 bases to trimming and J lost 5 bases; unmatched junction nucleotides: 11.

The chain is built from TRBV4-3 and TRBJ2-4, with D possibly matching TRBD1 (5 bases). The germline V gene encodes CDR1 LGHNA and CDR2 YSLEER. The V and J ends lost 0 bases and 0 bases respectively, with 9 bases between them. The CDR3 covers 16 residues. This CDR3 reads CASSQDQGIAKNIQYF. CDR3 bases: TGCGCCAGCAGCCAAGATCAGGGCATAGCCAAAAACATTCAGTACTTC.

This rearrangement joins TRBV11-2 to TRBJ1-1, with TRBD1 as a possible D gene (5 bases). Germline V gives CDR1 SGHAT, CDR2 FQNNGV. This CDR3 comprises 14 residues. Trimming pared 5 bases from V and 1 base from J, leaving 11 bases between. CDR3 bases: TGTGCCAGCAGCCCCGCGGGGGGGAACACTGAAGCTTTCTTT. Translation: CASSPAGGNTEAFF. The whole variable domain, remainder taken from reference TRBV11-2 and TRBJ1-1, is EAGVAQSPRYKIIEKRQSVAFWCNPISGHATLYWYQQILGQGPKLLIQFQNNGVVDDSQLPKDRFSAERLKGVDSTLKIQPAKLEDSAVYLCASSPAGGNTEAFFGQGTRLTVV.

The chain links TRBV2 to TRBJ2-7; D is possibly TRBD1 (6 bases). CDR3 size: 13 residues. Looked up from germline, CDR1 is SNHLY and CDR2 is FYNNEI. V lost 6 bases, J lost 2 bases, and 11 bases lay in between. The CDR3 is CASRTGQPYEQYF. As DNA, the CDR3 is TGTGCCAGCAGGACAGGCCAGCCCTACGAGCAGTACTTC.

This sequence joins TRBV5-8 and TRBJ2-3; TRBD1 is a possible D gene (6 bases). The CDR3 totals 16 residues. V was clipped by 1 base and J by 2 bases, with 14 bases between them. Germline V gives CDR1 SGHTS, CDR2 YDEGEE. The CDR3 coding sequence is TGTGCCAGCAGCTTGCGGACCGGGACACTCACAGATACGCAGTATTTT. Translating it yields CASSLRTGTLTDTQYF.

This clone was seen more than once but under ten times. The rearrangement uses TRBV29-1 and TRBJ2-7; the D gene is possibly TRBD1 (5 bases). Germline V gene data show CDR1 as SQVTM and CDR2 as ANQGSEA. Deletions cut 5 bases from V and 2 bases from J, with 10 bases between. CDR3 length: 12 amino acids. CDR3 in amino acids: CSVKSTAYEQYF. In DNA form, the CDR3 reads TGCAGCGTTAAGTCGACAGCCTACGAGCAGTACTTC.

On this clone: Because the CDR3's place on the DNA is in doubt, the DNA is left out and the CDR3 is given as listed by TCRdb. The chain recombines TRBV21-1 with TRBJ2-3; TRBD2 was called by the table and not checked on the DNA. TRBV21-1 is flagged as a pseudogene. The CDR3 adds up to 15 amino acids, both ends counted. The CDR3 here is CASRGVAGGTDTQYF.

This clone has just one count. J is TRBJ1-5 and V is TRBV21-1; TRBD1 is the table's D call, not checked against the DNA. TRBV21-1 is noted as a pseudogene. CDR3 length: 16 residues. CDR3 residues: CASSSTGELGNQPQHF. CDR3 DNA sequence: TGTGCCAGCAGCAGCACAGGGGAATTGGGCAATCAGCCCCAGCATTTT.

CDR3 DNA sequence: TGTGCCAGCAGCTTAGCGCTTGGACTATCCTACAATGAGCAGTTCTTC. As protein: CASSLALGLSYNEQFF. The V and J genes are TRBV7-2 and TRBJ2-1; possible D gene TRBD2, 6 bases. The CDR3 is made up of 16 amino acids. Trimming left V 0 bases short and J 1 base short, with 10 bases between. The germline gives CDR1 SGHTA, CDR2 FQGNSA.

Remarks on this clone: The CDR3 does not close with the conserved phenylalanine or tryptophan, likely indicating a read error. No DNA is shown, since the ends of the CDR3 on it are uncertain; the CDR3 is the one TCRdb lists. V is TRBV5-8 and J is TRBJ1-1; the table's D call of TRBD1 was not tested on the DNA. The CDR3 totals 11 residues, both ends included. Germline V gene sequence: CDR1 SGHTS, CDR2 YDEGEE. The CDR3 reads CASSLYSGADL.

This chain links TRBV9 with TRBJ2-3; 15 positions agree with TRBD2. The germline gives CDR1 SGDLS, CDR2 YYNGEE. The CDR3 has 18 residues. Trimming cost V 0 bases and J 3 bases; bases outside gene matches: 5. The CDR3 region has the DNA TGTGCCAGCAGCGTAGGGGGACTAGCGGGGGGCCGTACAGATACGCAGTATTTT. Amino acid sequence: CASSVGGLAGGRTDTQYF. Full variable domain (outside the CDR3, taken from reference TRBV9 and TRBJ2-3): DSGVTQTPKHLITATGQRVTLRCSPRSGDLSVYWYQQSLDQGLQFLIQYYNGEERAKGNILERFSAQQFPDLHSELNLSSLELGDSALYFCASSVGGLAGGRTDTQYFGPGTRLTVL.

CDR3 in amino acids: CASTRQGNTEAFF. For the CDR3, the DNA is TGTGCCAGCACTAGACAGGGTAACACTGAAGCTTTCTTT. The chain recombines TRBV6-1 with TRBJ1-1; TRBD1 matches at 7 bases. CDR3 length equals 13 residues. Per the germline V gene, CDR1 is MNHNS and CDR2 is SASEGT. J gave up 2 bases and V 7 bases, and 4 bases lay outside the gene matches.

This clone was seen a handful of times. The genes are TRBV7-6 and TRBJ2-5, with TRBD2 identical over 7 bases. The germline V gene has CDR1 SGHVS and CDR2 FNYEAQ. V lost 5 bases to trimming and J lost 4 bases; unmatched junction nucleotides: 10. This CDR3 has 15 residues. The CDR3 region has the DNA TGTGCCAGCAGCCCAACCAGACTAGCCAGAGAGACCCAGTACTTC. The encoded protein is CASSPTRLARETQYF.

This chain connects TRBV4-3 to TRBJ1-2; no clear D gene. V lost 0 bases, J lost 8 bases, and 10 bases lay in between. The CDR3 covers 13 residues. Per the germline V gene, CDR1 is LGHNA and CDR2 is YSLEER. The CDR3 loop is CASSQEVAIGYTF. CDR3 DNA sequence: TGCGCCAGCAGCCAAGAAGTCGCTATCGGCTACACCTTC.

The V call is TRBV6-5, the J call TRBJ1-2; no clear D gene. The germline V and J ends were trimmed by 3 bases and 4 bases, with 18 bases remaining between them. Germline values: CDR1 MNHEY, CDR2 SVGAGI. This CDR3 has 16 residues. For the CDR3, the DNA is TGTGCCAGCAGTTATGAGCAACCCCGTTCCCCCTATGGCTACACCTTC. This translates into CASSYEQPRSPYGYTF.

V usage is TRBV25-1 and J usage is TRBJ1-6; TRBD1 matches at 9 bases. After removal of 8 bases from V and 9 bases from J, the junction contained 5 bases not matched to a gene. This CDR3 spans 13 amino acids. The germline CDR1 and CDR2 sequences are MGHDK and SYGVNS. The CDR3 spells CASEGQGRSPLHF. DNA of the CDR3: TGTGCCAGCGAGGGACAGGGCCGTTCACCCCTCCACTTT.

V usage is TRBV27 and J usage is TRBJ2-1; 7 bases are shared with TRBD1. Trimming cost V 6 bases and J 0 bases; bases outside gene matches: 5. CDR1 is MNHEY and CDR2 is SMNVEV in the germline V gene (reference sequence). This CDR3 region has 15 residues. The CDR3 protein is CASRRAGGSYNEQFF. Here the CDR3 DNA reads TGTGCCAGCAGACGAGCAGGGGGCTCCTACAATGAGCAGTTCTTC.